A selection of T cell receptor beta chains follows, all from one sample in a study of cytomegalovirus exposure and HLA in healthy donors. Only in-frame clones appear in the TCRdb table, and some are missing; sequencing was by immunoSEQ multiplex PCR. The profile shows about 200,000 clones, 79% of them singletons. The specimen was PBMCs. The receptors shown here come from a male donor in good health and CMV-seropositive. Both conserved end residues are part of each CDR3. Fields, in order: D gene, J gene, clone size, V gene, CDR3 protein, CDR3 DNA. A D gene is named only where the DNA matches it firmly. Only part of the rows carry a size: once, few, many, or a class if the clone is expanded.

. TRBJ1-4 once TRBV7-9 CASEAGYNEKLFF TGTGCCAGCGAAGCAGGGTATAATGAAAAACTGTTTTTT
TRBD2 TRBJ2-7 . TRBV10-3 CAISRRLAGDEQYF TGTGCCATCAGTCGTCGACTAGCGGGAGACGAGCAGTACTTC
. TRBJ2-2 . TRBV9 CASSARLNTGELFF TGTGCCAGCAGCGCCAGACTGAACACCGGGGAGCTGTTTTTT
. TRBJ2-2 . TRBV9 CASSPQSPGELFF TGTGCCAGCAGCCCCCAGTCCCCCGGGGAGCTGTTTTTT
TRBD1 TRBJ1-2 . TRBV6-5 CASSSTQGRGYTF TGTGCCAGCAGCTCAACACAGGGGAGAGGCTACACCTTC
. TRBJ1-2 once TRBV11-2 CASSLEGGKGNYGYTF TGTGCCAGCAGCTTAGAGGGCGGGAAGGGCAACTATGGCTACACCTTC
. TRBJ1-5 . TRBV10-3 CAISETPGGNQPQHF TGTGCCATCAGTGAGACCCCAGGGGGCAATCAGCCCCAGCATTTT
. TRBJ2-1 . TRBV28 CASSPSNDEQFF TGTGCCAGCAGTCCCAGTAATGATGAGCAGTTCTTC
. TRBJ1-6 . TRBV19 CASKEGPFTPLHF TGTGCCAGTAAGGAGGGGCCGTTTACACCCCTCCACTTT
. TRBJ2-1 . TRBV6-6 CASSPYGSRSYNEQFF TGTGCCAGCAGTCCCTACGGGAGCCGCTCCTACAATGAGCAGTTCTTC
TRBD2 TRBJ2-1 . TRBV19 CASIPAGRHGSEQFF TGTGCCAGTATCCCAGCGGGGCGACACGGGAGTGAGCAGTTCTTC
TRBD1 TRBJ2-7 . TRBV6-5 CASSPGTGHYEQYF TGTGCCAGCAGTCCGGGGACAGGGCACTACGAGCAGTACTTC
. TRBJ1-4 . TRBV5-6 CASSFKVEPGNEKLFF TGTGCCAGCAGCTTTAAGGTTGAACCGGGGAATGAAAAACTGTTTTTT
TRBD2 TRBJ2-7 . TRBV9 CASSGRTSRYEQYF TGTGCCAGCAGCGGTCGGACTAGCCGCTACGAGCAGTACTTC
. TRBJ1-5 . TRBV28 CASSSRPQPQHF TGTGCCAGCAGTTCGCGGCCTCAGCCCCAGCATTTT
TRBD1 TRBJ1-6 . TRBV5-4 CASSYTTGGNSPLHF TGTGCCAGCAGCTACACGACAGGGGGCAATTCACCCCTCCACTTT
TRBD2 TRBJ2-7 few TRBV27 CASSKETSGIYEQYF TGTGCCAGCTCCAAGGAAACTAGCGGTATCTACGAGCAGTACTTC
TRBD1 TRBJ1-1 . TRBV2 CASRAGTGVTEAFF TGTGCCAGCAGAGCCGGGACAGGGGTAACTGAAGCTTTCTTT
TRBD1 TRBJ2-7 once TRBV5-6 CASSSAGRDRGQPSYEQYF TGTGCCAGCAGCTCCGCCGGGCGGGACAGGGGCCAACCCTCCTACGAGCAGTACTTC
TRBD2 TRBJ2-5 . TRBV11-1 CASSRTSGGKTQYF TGTGCCAGCAGCAGGACTAGCGGGGGGAAGACCCAGTACTTC
. TRBJ2-1 . TRBV4-2 CASSKPESYNEQFF TGTGCCAGCTCAAAGCCTGAATCCTACAATGAGCAGTTCTTC
. TRBJ2-7 . TRBV29-1 CSAARDFYEQYF TGCAGCGCCGCCCGGGACTTCTACGAGCAGTACTTC
TRBD1 TRBJ1-2 . TRBV28 CASSLGQGESFRYLGYTF TGTGCCAGCAGTTTGGGACAGGGGGAATCCTTTAGGTATTTAGGCTACACCTTC
TRBD2 TRBJ2-3 . TRBV29-1 CSGRLAGETNTQYF TGCAGCGGCCGACTAGCGGGAGAGACAAATACGCAGTATTTT
. TRBJ1-5 . TRBV2 CASSVLLGGGSSNQPQHF TGTGCCAGCAGTGTCTTGTTGGGAGGGGGTTCGAGCAATCAGCCCCAGCATTTT
TRBD1 TRBJ2-1 . TRBV5-1 CASSLARGIDEQFF TGCGCCAGCAGCTTGGCCAGGGGGATCGATGAGCAGTTCTTC
TRBD1 TRBJ2-7 . TRBV6-5 CASSFRDRGSYEQYF TGTGCCAGCAGTTTCCGGGACAGGGGCTCCTACGAGCAGTACTTC
. TRBJ2-1 few TRBV5-6 CASSPDFDNEQFF TGTGCCAGCAGCCCTGACTTTGACAATGAGCAGTTCTTC
TRBD2 TRBJ2-3 . TRBV9 CASSFGGALDTQYF TGTGCCAGCAGCTTCGGGGGGGCCCTAGATACGCAGTATTTT
. TRBJ2-1 . TRBV11-2 CASRPGTVNEQFF TGTGCCAGCAGGCCCGGGACTGTCAATGAGCAGTTCTTC
. TRBJ1-2 . TRBV5-5 CASSLLILGRNGYTF TGTGCCAGCAGCTTGTTGATTTTGGGCAGGAATGGCTACACCTTC
. TRBJ2-5 . TRBV4-3 CASSQGGAPPTEQYF TGCGCCAGCAGCCAAGGCGGGGCCCCGCCGACGGAGCAGTACTTC
. TRBJ1-1 . TRBV7-9 CASSSHPGVGTEAFF TGTGCCAGCAGCTCCCACCCCGGGGTAGGCACTGAAGCTTTCTTT
. TRBJ1-1 few TRBV4-3 CASSQDRNTEAFF TGCGCCAGCAGCCAAGATAGGAACACTGAAGCTTTCTTT
TRBD2 TRBJ2-1 . TRBV7-2 CASSFGGTSYNEQFF TGTGCCAGCAGCTTCGGCGGGACTAGCTACAATGAGCAGTTCTTC
. TRBJ1-3 . TRBV29-1 CSVVPTAGSGNTIYF TGCAGCGTTGTACCGACAGCCGGCTCTGGAAACACCATATATTTT
. TRBJ1-1 . TRBV7-2 CASSASPEMNTEAFF TGTGCCAGCAGCGCGAGCCCCGAGATGAACACTGAAGCTTTCTTT
. TRBJ2-5 few TRBV10-3 CAISRTDQETQYF TGTGCCATCTCAAGGACAGACCAAGAGACCCAGTACTTC
. TRBJ1-5 few TRBV7-9 CSSSTNNQPQHF TGTTCCAGCAGCACAAATAATCAGCCCCAGCATTTT
. TRBJ2-7 few TRBV27 CASSLQGGIGGTRNEQYF TGTGCCAGCAGTTTACAGGGGGGTATAGGAGGGACGAGAAACGAGCAGTACTTC
. TRBJ2-1 once TRBV11-1 CASSPQGWNEQFF TGTGCCAGCAGCCCACAGGGTTGGAATGAGCAGTTCTTC
. TRBJ2-2 . TRBV20-1 CSALSTGELFF TGCAGTGCCCTTTCCACCGGGGAGCTGTTTTTT
TRBD2 TRBJ2-1 . TRBV9 CASSVTSGRYNEQFF TGTGCCAGCAGCGTAACTAGCGGGCGTTACAATGAGCAGTTCTTC
TRBD1 TRBJ1-4 . TRBV6-6 CASSYSAGGLEKLFF TGTGCCAGCAGTTACTCGGCAGGGGGCCTTGAAAAACTGTTTTTT
TRBD2 TRBJ2-3 once TRBV10-3 CAISETSGRASTDTQYF TGTGCCATCAGTGAGACTAGCGGGAGGGCCAGCACAGATACGCAGTATTTT
. TRBJ2-3 . TRBV4-1 CASSPGQVTQYF TGCGCCAGCAGCCCCGGTCAGGTAACGCAGTATTTT
. TRBJ2-1 . TRBV11-3 CASSLGLYNEQFF TGTGCCAGCAGCTTGGGACTGTACAATGAGCAGTTCTTC
TRBD2 TRBJ2-7 few TRBV7-2 CASSLATSQVVSYEQYF TGTGCCAGCAGCTTGGCGACTAGCCAAGTCGTCTCCTACGAGCAGTACTTC
. TRBJ1-6 . TRBV4-3 CASSQDLAGLSPLHF TGCGCCAGCAGCCAAGATCTGGCAGGGCTTTCACCCCTCCACTTT
TRBD1 TRBJ2-7 . TRBV4-1 CASSFRQGMEGEQYF TGCGCCAGCAGCTTCAGACAGGGGATGGAGGGCGAGCAGTACTTC
. TRBJ1-2 . TRBV7-8 CASSPLSSQGRRDGYTF TGTGCCAGCAGCCCCCTCTCGAGTCAGGGGAGAAGGGATGGCTACACCTTC
. TRBJ2-7 . TRBV4-2 CASSQGAGALPYEQYF TGTGCCAGCAGCCAAGGGGCAGGGGCACTCCCCTACGAGCAGTACTTC
. TRBJ1-1 . TRBV27 CASSNVNRASEAFF TGTGCCAGCAGTAATGTAAACAGGGCGTCTGAAGCTTTCTTT
TRBD2 TRBJ2-1 . TRBV4-2 CASSQERGGLAYNEQFF TGTGCCAGCAGCCAGGAGAGGGGAGGACTAGCGTACAATGAGCAGTTCTTC
. TRBJ1-6 . TRBV25-1 CASSRSDLDNSPLHF TGTGCCAGCAGTCGATCAGATCTAGATAATTCACCCCTCCACTTT
. TRBJ2-1 . TRBV29-1 CSVGLNEQFF TGCAGCGTTGGACTCAATGAGCAGTTCTTC
TRBD1 TRBJ2-1 . TRBV7-2 CASSSDRAYNEQFF TGTGCCAGCAGCTCAGACAGGGCCTACAATGAGCAGTTCTTC
. TRBJ1-1 . TRBV28 CASSLVTTRRGEAFF TGTGCCAGCAGTTTAGTCACCACCCGCCGGGGTGAAGCTTTCTTT
. TRBJ1-2 . TRBV6-1 CASSEEGDFYGYTF TGTGCCAGCAGTGAAGAGGGGGATTTTTATGGCTACACCTTC